This section outlines one T cell receptor (beta chain) sequence together with its context. This entry is derived from a study of blood T cell repertoires in COVID-19. In the study overall: Whether acute or convalescent, the COVID-19 samples came from the United States, Italy and Spain. The cDNA or gDNA used as material had been derived from T cells, B-cell-depleted T cells, or PBMCs.

Followed longitudinally, the Seattle patients had been enrolled during active infection. Per the original data handling: Counts of nucleated cells, estimated from reference gene primer amplification, were obtained. TCRdb's copy holds only in-frame clones and misses some; the assay was immunoSEQ multiplex PCR. D and trimming were read from the DNA, whereas the V and J calls and clone size are those reported in that table. The sample has about 180,000 clones; around 83% are singletons. This sequence originates from a woman in her seventies with COVID-19, enrolled during active disease. The sequencing input was peripheral blood.

The CDR3 nucleotides are TGTGCCATCAGCTCGAAGACTAGCGGGATTTCCGGGGAGCTGTTTTTT. This sequence encodes CAISSKTSGISGELFF. The rearrangement joins TRBV10-3 to TRBJ2-2; 11 nucleotides line up with TRBD2. This CDR3 has 16 residues. After removal of 6 bases from V and 6 bases from J, the junction contained 9 bases not matched to a gene. The V gene's germline CDR1 is ENHRY and CDR2 SYGVKD.